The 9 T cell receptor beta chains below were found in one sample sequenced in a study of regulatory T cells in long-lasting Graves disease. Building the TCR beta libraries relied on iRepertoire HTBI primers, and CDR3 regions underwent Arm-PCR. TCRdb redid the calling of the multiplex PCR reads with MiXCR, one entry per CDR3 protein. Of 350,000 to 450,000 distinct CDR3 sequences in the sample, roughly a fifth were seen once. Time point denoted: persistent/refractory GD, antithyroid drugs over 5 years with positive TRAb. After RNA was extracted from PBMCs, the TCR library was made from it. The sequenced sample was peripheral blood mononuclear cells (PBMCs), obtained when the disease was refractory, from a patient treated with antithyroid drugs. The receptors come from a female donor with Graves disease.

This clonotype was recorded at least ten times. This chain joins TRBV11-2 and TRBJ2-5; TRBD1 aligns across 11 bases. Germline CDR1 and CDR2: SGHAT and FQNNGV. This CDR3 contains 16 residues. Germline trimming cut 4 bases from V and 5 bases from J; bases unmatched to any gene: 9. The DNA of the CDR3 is TGTGCCAGCAGCTCTCAAGGGACAGGGGGGCAGGAGACCCAGTACTTC. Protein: CASSSQGTGGQETQYF.

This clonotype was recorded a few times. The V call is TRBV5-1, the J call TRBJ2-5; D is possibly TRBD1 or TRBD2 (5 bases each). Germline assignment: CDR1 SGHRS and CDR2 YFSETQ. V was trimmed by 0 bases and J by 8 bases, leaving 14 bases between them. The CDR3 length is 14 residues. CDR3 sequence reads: CASSLGLARDTQYF. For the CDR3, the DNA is TGCGCCAGCAGCTTGGGGCTAGCCAGGGATACCCAGTACTTC. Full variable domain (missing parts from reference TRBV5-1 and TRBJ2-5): KAGVTQTPRYLIKTRGQQVTLSCSPISGHRSVSWYQQTPGQGLQFLFEYFSETQRNKGNFPGRFSGRQFSNSRSEMNVSTLELGDSALYLCASSLGLARDTQYFGPGTRLLVL.

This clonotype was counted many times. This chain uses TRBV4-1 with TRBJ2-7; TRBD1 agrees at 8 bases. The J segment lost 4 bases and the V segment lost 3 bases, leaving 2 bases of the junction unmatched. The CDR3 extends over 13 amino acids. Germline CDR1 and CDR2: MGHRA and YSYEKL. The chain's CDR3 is CASSQRTGYEQYF. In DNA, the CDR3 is TGCGCCAGCAGCCAGCGGACAGGGTACGAGCAGTACTTC.

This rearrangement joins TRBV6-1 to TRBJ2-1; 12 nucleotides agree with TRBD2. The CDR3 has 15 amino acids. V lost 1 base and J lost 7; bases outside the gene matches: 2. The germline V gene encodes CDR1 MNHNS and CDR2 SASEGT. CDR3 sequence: CASSEEGTSGNEQFF. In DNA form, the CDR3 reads TGTGCCAGCAGTGAAGAAGGGACTAGCGGGAATGAGCAGTTCTTC.

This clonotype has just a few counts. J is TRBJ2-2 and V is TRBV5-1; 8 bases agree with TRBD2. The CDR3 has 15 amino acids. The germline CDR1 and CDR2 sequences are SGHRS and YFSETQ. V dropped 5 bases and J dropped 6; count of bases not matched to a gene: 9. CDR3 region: CASSSGGGTAGELFF. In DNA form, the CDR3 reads TGCGCCAGCAGTTCCGGGGGGGGAACAGCCGGGGAGCTGTTTTTT.

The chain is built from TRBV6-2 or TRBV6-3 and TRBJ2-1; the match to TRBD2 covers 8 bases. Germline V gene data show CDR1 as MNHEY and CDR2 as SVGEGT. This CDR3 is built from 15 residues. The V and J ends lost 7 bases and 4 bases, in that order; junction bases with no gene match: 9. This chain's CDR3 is CASIRSASGYNEQFF. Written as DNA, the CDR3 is TGTGCCAGCATCCGGTCGGCTAGCGGGTACAATGAGCAGTTCTTC.

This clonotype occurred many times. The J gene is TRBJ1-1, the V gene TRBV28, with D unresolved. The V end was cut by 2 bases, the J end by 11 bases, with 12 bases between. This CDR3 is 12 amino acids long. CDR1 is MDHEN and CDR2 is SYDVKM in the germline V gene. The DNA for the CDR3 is TGTGCCAGCAGTTTACCGGGTCTGCAGGCTTTCTTT. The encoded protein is CASSLPGLQAFF.

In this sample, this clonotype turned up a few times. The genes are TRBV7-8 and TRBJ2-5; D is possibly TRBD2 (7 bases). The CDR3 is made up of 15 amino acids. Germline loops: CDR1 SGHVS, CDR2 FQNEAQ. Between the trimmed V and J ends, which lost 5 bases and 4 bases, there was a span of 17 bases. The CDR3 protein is CASSPDSGGGETQYF. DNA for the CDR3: TGTGCCAGCAGCCCCGACTCGGGGGGCGGAGAGACCCAGTACTTC.

DNA for the CDR3: TGTGCCAGCAGCGCCGGGGTCGAGAATCAGCCCCAGCATTTT. Encoded protein: CASSAGVENQPQHF. This chain connects TRBV9 to TRBJ1-5; D not resolved. Germline V CDR1 and CDR2: SGDLS, YYNGEE. This CDR3 contains 14 residues. The germline V and J ends were trimmed by 3 bases and 4 bases, with 11 bases remaining between them.